This T cell receptor beta chain was recovered during a study of T cells in Graves' hyperthyroidism and ophthalmopathy. Study in general: At the time of initial diagnosis and before any treatment, peripheral blood was collected.

Uncontrolled infection, other autoimmune disease, pregnancy or lactation led to exclusion. Study-wide findings and caveats: Most clonotypes expanded in thyroid above 0.001 were likewise present in blood.

Germline V gene lookup returns CDR1 SGDLS and CDR2 YYNGEE. V shed 7 bases and J 0 bases; nucleotides not matched to a gene: 10. This CDR3 is 17 amino acids long. As to this clonotype: Its antigen is currently unknown.

Amplified regions were TCR beta CDR3 sequences from RNA transcripts. First-round RT-PCR with HTBI primers amplified the TCR CDR3 region. TCRdb analysed the multiplex PCR reads with MiXCR anew, one entry per CDR3 protein. The table shows roughly 180,000 distinct CDR3 sequences, with 9.4% occurring only once. This sequence was found in a woman aged 18-29 years with Graves' hyperthyroidism that later progressed to Graves' ophthalmopathy. The sequenced sample consisted of blood. V and J are TRBV9 and TRBJ2-1, with TRBD2 matching 10 bases. In DNA, the CDR3 is TGTGCCAGCGGCGGAAGACTAGCGGGCGGCTCCTACAATGAGCAGTTCTTC. It is translated as CASGGRLAGGSYNEQFF. The whole variable domain, remainder taken from reference TRBV9 and TRBJ2-1, is DSGVTQTPKHLITATGQRVTLRCSPRSGDLSVYWYQQSLDQGLQFLIQYYNGEERAKGNILERFSAQQFPDLHSELNLSSLELGDSALYFCASGGRLAGGSYNEQFFGPGTRLTVL.